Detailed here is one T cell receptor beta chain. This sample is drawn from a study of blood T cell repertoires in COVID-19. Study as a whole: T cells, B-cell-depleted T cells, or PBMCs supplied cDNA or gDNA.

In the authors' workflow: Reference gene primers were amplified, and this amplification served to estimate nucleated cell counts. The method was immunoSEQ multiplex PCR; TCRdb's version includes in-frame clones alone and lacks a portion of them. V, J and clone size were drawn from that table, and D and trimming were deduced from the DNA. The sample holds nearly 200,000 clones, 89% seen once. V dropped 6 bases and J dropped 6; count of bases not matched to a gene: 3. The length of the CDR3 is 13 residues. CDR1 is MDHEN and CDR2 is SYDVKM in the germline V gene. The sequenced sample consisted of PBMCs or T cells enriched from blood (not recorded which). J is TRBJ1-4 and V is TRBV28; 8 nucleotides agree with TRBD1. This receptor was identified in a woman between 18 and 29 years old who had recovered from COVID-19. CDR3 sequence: CASRTTGDEKLFF. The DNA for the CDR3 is TGTGCCAGCAGAACGACAGGGGATGAAAAACTGTTTTTT.